The 5 T cell receptor beta chains reported below all come from one sample, sequenced in a study of a mutant IDH1 vaccine in newly diagnosed glioma. Antigens of these TCRs are unknown. Only in-frame clones appear in the TCRdb table, and some are missing; sequencing was by immunoSEQ multiplex PCR. The sample records about 36,000 clones, over 70% being singletons. Stated time point: week 47, end of study. One vaccine dose held 300 ug of mutant IDH1 20-mer peptide and came with topical imiquimod. The starting material was PBMCs, obtained from a glioma patient whose treatment included an IDH1 peptide vaccine. These receptors all come from a man aged 35-49 years with glioma.

Ten or more counts support this clone. The chain links TRBV5-5 to TRBJ1-1; D not resolved. The V gene lost 6 bases and the J gene lost 7 bases, with 22 bases spanning the gap. Germline CDR1 SGHKS, CDR2 YYEKEE (reference sequence). The CDR3 sequence is 15 residues long. The CDR3 sequence is CASTKSDRPGDEAFF. The CDR3, as DNA: TGTGCCAGCACTAAATCGGATAGGCCTGGGGATGAAGCTTTCTTT.

Regarding this clone: Other nucleotide sequences in the sample specify the same CDR3. V gene TRBV13 combines with J gene TRBJ1-5, with D possibly TRBD1 on 5 matching bases. V dropped 0 bases and J dropped 6 bases, with 12 bases sitting between them. Germline V CDR1 and CDR2: PRHDT, FYEKMQ (reference sequence). This CDR3 is 15 amino acids long. The CDR3 region is CASSLGRGRGQPQHF. CDR3 DNA sequence: TGTGCCAGCAGCTTAGGGCGGGGCCGAGGTCAGCCCCAGCATTTT.

The gene calls are TRBV4-3 and TRBJ2-3, with TRBD2 identical over 14 bases. Trimming cost V 4 bases and J 6 bases; bases outside gene matches: 0. Germline assignment: CDR1 LGHNA and CDR2 YSLEER. The length of the CDR3 is 14 residues. The CDR3 reads CASSRLAGGDTQYF. In nucleotides, the CDR3 is TGCGCCAGCAGCCGACTAGCGGGAGGGGATACGCAGTATTTT.

The rearrangement joins TRBV7-2 to TRBJ1-4; the D is unclear. Germline CDR1 reads SGHTA; CDR2 reads FQGNSA. Trimming pared 2 bases from V and 8 bases from J, leaving 6 bases between. CDR3 length: 12 amino acids. The CDR3 reads CASSLSGEKLFF. The CDR3 nucleotides read TGTGCCAGCAGCTTAAGCGGAGAAAAACTGTTTTTT.

This chain links TRBV19 with TRBJ2-7; 8 bases agree with TRBD2. Trimming removed 3 bases from V and 2 bases from J; junction bases left unmatched: 3. CDR1 and CDR2 (germline): LNHDA, SQIVND (reference sequence). The CDR3 is 14 amino acids. The CDR3 loop reads CASSILGRAYEQYF. The CDR3, as DNA: TGTGCCAGTAGTATCCTCGGGAGGGCCTACGAGCAGTACTTC.